A selection of T cell receptor beta chains follows, all from one sample in a study of read filtering for tumor transcriptome and immune sequencing. TCRdb reprocessed the reads via MiXCR and lists one record per CDR3 protein. The top ten clones hold roughly 17% of a sample with over 45,000 distinct CDR3 sequences, around 20% of them seen once. The source material was a population of CD138-negative cells sorted from bone marrow. The receptors come from a donor over 35 with multiple myeloma. CDR3s include the opening cysteine and the closing phenylalanine or tryptophan. D genes are given only for firm matches.

CDR3 protein	D gene	V gene	J gene	CDR3 length
CASFWTGVVCTEAFF	-	TRBV21-1	TRBJ1-1	15
CSVDRGQRETQYF	-	TRBV29-1	TRBJ2-5	13
CATSRVGGRGGELFF	-	TRBV15	TRBJ2-2	15
CASSWGDRAYEQYF	TRBD1	TRBV11-2	TRBJ2-7	14
CASSFRDRPVTQYF	-	TRBV5-4	TRBJ2-5	14
CASSSGSNTGELFF	-	TRBV5-1	TRBJ2-2	14
CASSLGTSGRETQYF	TRBD2	TRBV7-6	TRBJ2-5	15
CASSYRQGLYEQYF	-	TRBV6-5	TRBJ2-7	14
CASSQGASTQYF	-	TRBV3-1	TRBJ2-3	12
CASSEADNAIRTEAFF	-	TRBV2	TRBJ1-1	16
CASSFTSQGVPYNEQFF	TRBD1	TRBV11-2	TRBJ2-1	17
CASSLAGSKQFF	-	TRBV5-6	TRBJ2-1	12
CASSLPKDRSYGYTF	TRBD1	TRBV28	TRBJ1-2	15
CASSLMGGGAGETQYF	TRBD2	TRBV7-3	TRBJ2-5	16
CATSEPGDSYNEQFF	-	TRBV24-1	TRBJ2-1	15
CSARHGPSNQPQHF	-	TRBV20-1	TRBJ1-5	14
CASSLVGNPSTDTQYF	-	TRBV7-9	TRBJ2-3	16
CASSFPGGGTSTEAFF	-	TRBV7-9	TRBJ1-1	16
CSVGRTSGGELFF	TRBD2	TRBV29-1	TRBJ2-2	13
CASSVGGRTYEQYF	-	TRBV9	TRBJ2-7	14
CASSRTSDNTDTQYF	TRBD2	TRBV18	TRBJ2-3	15
CASSPTGGLRKNEQFF	-	TRBV7-9	TRBJ2-1	16
CASSQKGISETQYF	-	TRBV4-1	TRBJ2-5	14
CASSRISLNTEAFF	-	TRBV6-5	TRBJ1-1	14
CASRKSGGRTDTQYF	TRBD2	TRBV27	TRBJ2-3	15
CASSLRLLGAGQPQHF	-	TRBV5-6	TRBJ1-5	16
CASSVLGGTEQFF	-	TRBV23-1	TRBJ2-1	13
CASSTTGTDTQYF	-	TRBV28	TRBJ2-3	13
CASSLIAMNTEAFF	-	TRBV5-5	TRBJ1-1	14
CSARDLRQSNQPQHF	-	TRBV20-1	TRBJ1-5	15
CASRFPIEQFF	-	TRBV12-3/TRBV12-4	TRBJ2-1	11